This is a list of T cell receptor beta chains from one sample in a study of T cells in Graves' hyperthyroidism and ophthalmopathy. Using its own MiXCR run on the multiplex PCR reads, TCRdb lists one record per CDR3 protein. This table has more than 300,000 distinct CDR3 sequences, about 15% appearing once. The sequenced sample was blood. These receptors all stem from a woman aged 25 to 39 with Graves' hyperthyroidism that later progressed to Graves' ophthalmopathy. CDR3s include the opening cysteine and the closing phenylalanine or tryptophan. D genes are given only for firm matches. Expanded clones get a size class; other rows say once, few or many, or leave the size out.

TRBD2	TRBJ2-3	-	TRBV28	TGTGCCAGCAGTAAACCGGGACTAGCGGCAGATACGCAGTATTTT	CASSKPGLAADTQYF
TRBD2	TRBJ2-1	-	TRBV6-4	TGTGCCAGCAGTGACTCGACTAGCGGGGGTAACAATGAGCAGTTCTTC	CASSDSTSGGNNEQFF
-	TRBJ2-1	-	TRBV7-8	TGTGCCAGCAGCTCCTACCCGGGTGAGCAGTTCTTC	CASSSYPGEQFF
-	TRBJ1-4	few	TRBV9	TGTGCCAGCAGCGTTGACGGGGGAGAGAATCATGAAAAACCGTTTTTT	CASSVDGGENHEKPFF
-	TRBJ1-2	-	TRBV5-1	TGCGCCAGCAGCTTGGGGTTATCCGGGGAGGAAGGCTACACCTTC	CASSLGLSGEEGYTF
TRBD1	TRBJ1-3	-	TRBV3-1	TGTGCCAGCAGCCAATACCGACAGGGAGGAAACACCATATATTTT	CASSQYRQGGNTIYF
-	TRBJ2-2	many	TRBV7-9	TGTGCCAGCAGCTTATCAACGGGGATAAGGTCCGGGGAGCTGTTTTTT	CASSLSTGIRSGELFF
-	TRBJ2-7	many	TRBV5-8	TGTGCCAGCAGCTTGGCGGCAGGGACGACCTACGAGCAGTACTTC	CASSLAAGTTYEQYF
-	TRBJ2-1	once	TRBV20-1	TGCAGTGCCCTGACCTTCAATGAGCAGTTCTTC	CSALTFNEQFF
-	TRBJ1-4	-	TRBV7-9	TGTGCCAGCAGCCCCGAGGACAGAGACCCAACTAATGAAAAACTGTTTTTT	CASSPEDRDPTNEKLFF
TRBD1	TRBJ1-2	many	TRBV29-1	TGCAGCGTGGTCGAGGGGGCAAGAGCTCAGGGCTACACCTTC	CSVVEGARAQGYTF
TRBD1	TRBJ2-6	few	TRBV2	TGTGCCAGCAGGGGGTACAGGGGGCGCGTGGCCAACGTCCTGACTTTC	CASRGYRGRVANVLTF
-	TRBJ1-2	-	TRBV18	TGTGCCAGCTCACCGACGACGGACCATGGCTACACCTTC	CASSPTTDHGYTF
-	TRBJ1-2	many	TRBV30	TGTGCCTGGTCTAGGGACGGCCCCGATGGCTACACCTTC	CAWSRDGPDGYTF
TRBD2	TRBJ2-7	few	TRBV6-2/TRBV6-3	TGTGCCATCAAGCCACTCGGCGGGAGGGCCAACGAGCAGTACTTC	CAIKPLGGRANEQYF
TRBD1	TRBJ2-7	few	TRBV25-1	TGTGCCAGCGAGATTGCAGGGGGTACCTACGAGCAGTACTTC	CASEIAGGTYEQYF
-	TRBJ1-1	many	TRBV7-2	TGTGCCAGCAGCTCTCTGATGGGCACTGAAGCTTTCTTT	CASSSLMGTEAFF
-	TRBJ2-1	many	TRBV24-1	TGTGCCACCAGTGATTCCGACTCTAGCTCCTACAATGAGCAGTTCTTC	CATSDSDSSSYNEQFF
-	TRBJ2-7	many	TRBV11-3	TGTGCCAGCAGCCCCAACGACAGGTCCCACGAGCAGTACTTC	CASSPNDRSHEQYF
-	TRBJ2-7	-	TRBV7-9	TGTGCCAGCAGCTATCCGTCTCACGAGCAGTACTTC	CASSYPSHEQYF
TRBD2	TRBJ2-1	few	TRBV27	TGTGCCAGCAGTGGGCGCGGGGGTTTTGAGCAGTTCTTC	CASSGRGGFEQFF
TRBD1	TRBJ1-1	-	TRBV2	TGTGCCAGCAGGCCATTGGGACAGCCGAACACTGAAGCTTTCTTT	CASRPLGQPNTEAFF
-	TRBJ2-7	-	TRBV30	TGTGCCTGGAGTTCCCTGACAGGCGCCTCCTACGAGCAGTACTTC	CAWSSLTGASYEQYF
TRBD2	TRBJ2-7	-	TRBV30	TGTGCCTGGAGTACGGGACTAGCGGGGGCCCACTCCTACGAGCAGTACTTC	CAWSTGLAGAHSYEQYF
TRBD2	TRBJ2-1	many	TRBV3-1	TGTGCCAGCAGCCGTAGGATGGGACTATCCAGGACGGGTGAGCAGTTCTTC	CASSRRMGLSRTGEQFF
TRBD1	TRBJ2-3	many	TRBV4-1	TGCGCCAGCAGCCTCGACATAGGCAGGGACAGCGGCACAGATACGCAGTATTTT	CASSLDIGRDSGTDTQYF
-	TRBJ2-7	few	TRBV3-1	TGTGCCAGCAGCCAAGTGGCGGGCGCAGTCTCCTACGAGCAGTACTTC	CASSQVAGAVSYEQYF
-	TRBJ1-5	few	TRBV19	TGTGCCAGTAGTCCTCTAGATTCCCGGAATCAGCCCCAGCATTTT	CASSPLDSRNQPQHF
-	TRBJ2-3	many	TRBV2	TGTGCCAGCTCAGGGCGGAGGACAGATACGCAGTATTTT	CASSGRRTDTQYF